Listed here are 13 T cell receptor beta chains from one sample, sequenced in a study of blood T cell repertoires in COVID-19. Measured with immunoSEQ multiplex PCR; TCRdb has only the in-frame clones, and not every one. The sample records tens of thousands of clones, approximately 88% being singletons. Sequencing was performed on peripheral blood. These receptors came from a man aged 55 to 70 with acute or convalescent COVID-19.

This sequence joins TRBV6-1 and TRBJ1-1; TRBD1 might be the D (6 bases). Germline loops: CDR1 MNHNS, CDR2 SASEGT. CDR3 length: 17 amino acids. V was pared by 3 bases and J by 1 base, with 18 bases between. The DNA of the CDR3 is TGTGCCAGCAGTGACATCCGGGACACCAGAACGAACACTGAAGCTTTCTTT. Translation: CASSDIRDTRTNTEAFF.

The gene calls are TRBV23-1 and TRBJ2-7, with D possibly matching TRBD2 (6 bases). TRBV23-1 is assigned to the ORF class and has an uncertain function. The CDR3 covers 14 residues. The V end was cut by 3 bases, the J end by 0 bases, with 9 bases between. CDR3 bases: TGCGCCAGCAGTCACTGCGGGACCTCCTACGAGCAGTACTTC. As protein: CASSHCGTSYEQYF.

This rearrangement joins TRBV6-6 to TRBJ1-4; possible D gene TRBD1, 6 bases. Germline assignment: CDR1 MNHNY and CDR2 SVGAGI (reference sequence). This CDR3 spans 13 amino acids. Trimming cost V 10 bases and J 4 bases, with 13 bases left between them. The CDR3 protein is CATIRTDNEKLFF. In DNA, the CDR3 is TGTGCCACCATCCGGACAGATAATGAAAAACTGTTTTTT.

This clone has just one count. The genes are TRBV5-5 and TRBJ2-3, with D maybe TRBD2 (6 bases). The CDR3 runs 16 residues. V lost 1 base and J lost 5, with 17 bases in between. Germline values: CDR1 SGHKS, CDR2 YYEKEE (reference sequence). CDR3 residues: CASSLRVAGRIDTQYF. CDR3 DNA: TGTGCCAGCAGCTTGCGTGTGGCGGGGAGGATAGATACGCAGTATTTT.

The chain joins TRBV7-9 to TRBJ2-1; 9 nucleotides agree with TRBD1. The CDR3 spans 15 residues. Unmatched junction bases numbered 9, after V lost 4 bases and J lost 8 bases. Germline loops: CDR1 SEHNR, CDR2 FQNEAQ (reference sequence). CDR3 amino acids: CASSSRDRAIHEQFF. CDR3 nucleotide sequence: TGTGCCAGCAGCTCCCGGGACAGGGCCATTCATGAGCAGTTCTTC.

The chain couples TRBV12-3 or TRBV12-4 to TRBJ2-5, with D uncertain. V was trimmed by 4 bases and J by 4 bases, leaving 10 bases between them. This CDR3 is built from 13 residues. CDR3 amino acids: CASSSITVETQYF. CDR3 nucleotide sequence: TGTGCCAGCAGTTCCATCACGGTAGAGACCCAGTACTTC.

The genes are TRBV11-3 and TRBJ2-3, with TRBD2 matching 11 bases. The CDR3 extends over 15 amino acids. V shed 6 bases, J shed 3 bases, and the junction held 5 bases outside the gene matches. Germline assignment: CDR1 SGHNT and CDR2 YENEEA. As DNA, the CDR3 is TGTGCCAGCAGTCAAGGGACTAGCGGAACAGATACGCAGTATTTT. This sequence encodes CASSQGTSGTDTQYF.

This chain's CDR3 is CASSMLGVVRGNEQFF. The CDR3 nucleotides read TGTGCCAGTAGTATGCTCGGGGTAGTGAGGGGGAATGAGCAGTTCTTC. The chain recombines TRBV19 with TRBJ2-1, with D perhaps TRBD1 (6 bases). V lost 3 bases and J lost 7, with 19 bases in between. The germline gives CDR1 LNHDA, CDR2 SQIVND (reference sequence). The CDR3 is made up of 16 amino acids.

The chain recombines TRBV4-2 with TRBJ1-2; D not resolved. Germline V gene data show CDR1 as LGHNA and CDR2 as YNFKEQ. CDR3 length: 15 residues. Trimming left V 0 bases short and J 7 bases short, with 15 bases between. CDR3 in DNA: TGTGCCAGCAGCCAAGATTGGACTGTCCGGGGTGGCTACACCTTC. This translates into CASSQDWTVRGGYTF.

The sample holds one count of this clone. This chain uses TRBV9 with TRBJ2-5; possibly TRBD1 for D (5 bases). The length of the CDR3 is 15 residues. V was cut by 0 bases and J by 1 base, with 10 bases left in between. The germline V gene encodes CDR1 SGDLS and CDR2 YYNGEE. CDR3 nucleotides: TGTGCCAGCAGCGTAGGGGTAGGGGCCCAAGAGACCCAGTACTTC. As protein: CASSVGVGAQETQYF.

V usage is TRBV19 and J usage is TRBJ1-5; 8 nucleotides align to TRBD1. The V gene's germline CDR1 is LNHDA and CDR2 SQIVND (reference sequence). With V trimmed by 1 base and J by 10 bases, 21 bases remained unmatched. This CDR3 is 19 amino acids long. CDR3 nucleotide sequence: TGTGCCAGTAGTATAGGCCCCCGCTCAGGGGGCGCAGGGTCCGGACCCCAGCATTTT. Amino acid sequence: CASSIGPRSGGAGSGPQHF.

The rearrangement joins TRBV5-6 to TRBJ1-1; 10 bases agree with TRBD1. The CDR3 consists of 14 residues. CDR1 and CDR2 (germline): SGHDT, YYEEEE. J lost 4 bases, V lost 4 bases, and 4 bases had no gene match. This chain's CDR3 is CASSRRDRGTEAFF. The CDR3 coding sequence is TGTGCCAGCAGCCGCCGGGACAGGGGCACTGAAGCTTTCTTT.

This rearrangement joins TRBV5-1 to TRBJ2-7, with D possibly TRBD1 on 5 matching bases. The V end lost 0 bases, the J end lost 2 bases, and 9 bases lay between the germline ends. The CDR3 runs 14 residues. From germline, CDR1 is SGHRS and CDR2 YFSETQ. The CDR3 region is CASSLAQGTYEQYF. The CDR3 DNA sequence: TGCGCCAGCAGCTTGGCCCAGGGAACCTACGAGCAGTACTTC.